This T cell receptor (beta chain) is from a study of cytomegalovirus exposure and HLA in healthy donors. Notes on the study in general: Overall, roughly 160 TCR beta chains were annotated as cytomegalovirus-associated.

This clone was seen only a few times. Antigen specificity is unknown. Primers included in the PCR were 60 Vbeta and 13 Jbeta primers. Clones were sequenced by immunoSEQ multiplex PCR, and TCRdb holds only the in-frame ones, with some missing. The sample includes 100,000 to 150,000 clones, around 80% of them seen just once. Germline V lookup: CDR1 SGHTA, CDR2 FQGNSA. V lost 4 bases and J 3 bases, leaving 12 bases between the germline ends. The CDR3 length is 15 residues. The material sequenced was PBMCs. The J gene is TRBJ2-2, the V gene TRBV7-2; tentative D call: TRBD2 (6 bases). The source of this sequence is a man aged 25-45 years in good health and CMV-seropositive. The CDR3, as DNA: TGTGCCAGCAGCTCGGAGGGGCGATACACCGGGGAGCTGTTTTTT. Translation gives CASSSEGRYTGELFF.